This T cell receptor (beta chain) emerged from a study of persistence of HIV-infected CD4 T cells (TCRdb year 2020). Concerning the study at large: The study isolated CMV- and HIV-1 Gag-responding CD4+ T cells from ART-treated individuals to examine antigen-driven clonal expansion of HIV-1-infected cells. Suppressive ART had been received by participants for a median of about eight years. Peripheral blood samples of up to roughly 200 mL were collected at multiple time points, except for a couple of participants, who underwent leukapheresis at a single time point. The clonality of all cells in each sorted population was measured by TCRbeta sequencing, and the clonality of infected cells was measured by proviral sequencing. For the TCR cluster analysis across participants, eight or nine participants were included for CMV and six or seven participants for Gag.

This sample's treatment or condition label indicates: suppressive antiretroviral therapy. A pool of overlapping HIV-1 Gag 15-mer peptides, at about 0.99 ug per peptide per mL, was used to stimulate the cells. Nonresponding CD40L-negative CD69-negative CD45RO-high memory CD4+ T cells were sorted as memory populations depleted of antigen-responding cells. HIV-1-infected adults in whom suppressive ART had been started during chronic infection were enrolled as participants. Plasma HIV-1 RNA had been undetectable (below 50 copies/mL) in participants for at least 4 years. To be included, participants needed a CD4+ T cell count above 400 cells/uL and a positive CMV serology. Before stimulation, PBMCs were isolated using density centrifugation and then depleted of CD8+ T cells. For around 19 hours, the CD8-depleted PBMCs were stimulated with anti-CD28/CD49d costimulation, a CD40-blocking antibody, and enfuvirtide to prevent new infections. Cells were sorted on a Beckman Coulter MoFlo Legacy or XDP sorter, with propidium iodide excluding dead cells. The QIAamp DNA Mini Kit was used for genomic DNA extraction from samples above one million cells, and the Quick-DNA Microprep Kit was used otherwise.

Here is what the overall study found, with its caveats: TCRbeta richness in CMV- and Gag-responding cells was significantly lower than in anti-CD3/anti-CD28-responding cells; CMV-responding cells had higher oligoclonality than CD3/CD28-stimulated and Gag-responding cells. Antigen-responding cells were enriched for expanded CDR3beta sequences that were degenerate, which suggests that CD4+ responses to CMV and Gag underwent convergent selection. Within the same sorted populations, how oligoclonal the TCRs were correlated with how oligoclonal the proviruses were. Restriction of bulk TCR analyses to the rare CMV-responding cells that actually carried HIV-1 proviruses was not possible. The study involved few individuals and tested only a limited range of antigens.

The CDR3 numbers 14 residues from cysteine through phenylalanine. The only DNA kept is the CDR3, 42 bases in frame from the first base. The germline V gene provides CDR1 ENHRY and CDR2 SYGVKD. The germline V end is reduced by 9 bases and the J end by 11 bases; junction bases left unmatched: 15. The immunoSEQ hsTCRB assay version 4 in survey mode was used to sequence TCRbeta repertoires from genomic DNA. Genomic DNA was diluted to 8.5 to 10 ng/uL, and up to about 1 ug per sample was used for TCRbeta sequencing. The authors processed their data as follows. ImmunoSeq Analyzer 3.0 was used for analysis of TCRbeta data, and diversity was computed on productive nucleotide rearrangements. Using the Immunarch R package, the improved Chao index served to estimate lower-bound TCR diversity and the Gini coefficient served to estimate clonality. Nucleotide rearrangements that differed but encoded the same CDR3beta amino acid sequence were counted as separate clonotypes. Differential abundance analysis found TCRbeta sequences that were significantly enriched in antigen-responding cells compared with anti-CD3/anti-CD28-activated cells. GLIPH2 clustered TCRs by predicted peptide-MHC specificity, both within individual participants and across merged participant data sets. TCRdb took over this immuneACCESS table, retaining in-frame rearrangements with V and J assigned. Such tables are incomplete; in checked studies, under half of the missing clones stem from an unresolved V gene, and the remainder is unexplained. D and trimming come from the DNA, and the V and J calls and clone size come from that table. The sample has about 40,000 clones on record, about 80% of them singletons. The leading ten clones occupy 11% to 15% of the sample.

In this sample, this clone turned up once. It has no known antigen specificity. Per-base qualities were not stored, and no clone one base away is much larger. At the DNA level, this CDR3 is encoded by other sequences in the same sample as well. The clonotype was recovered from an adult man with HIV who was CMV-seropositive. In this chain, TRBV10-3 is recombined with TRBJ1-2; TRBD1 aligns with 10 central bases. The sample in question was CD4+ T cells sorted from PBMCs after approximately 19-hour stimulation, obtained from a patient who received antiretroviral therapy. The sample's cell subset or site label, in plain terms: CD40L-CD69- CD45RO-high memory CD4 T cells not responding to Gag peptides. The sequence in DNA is TGTGCCATTGAGCCGGGACAGGGGACGCATCGTTACACCTTC. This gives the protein CAIEPGQGTHRYTF.